This record concerns one T cell receptor (beta chain) sequence. The sample belongs to a study of cytotoxic CD8 clonotypes in ibrutinib-treated CLL. The CDR3 runs 15 residues. Between the trimmed V and J ends, which lost 5 bases and 1 base, there was a span of 14 bases. Germline V gives CDR1 SGHTA, CDR2 FQGTGA. Generated by immunoSEQ multiplex PCR, the TCRdb table keeps only in-frame clones and is missing some. This repertoire shows about 160,000 clones, approximately 77% found once; its top ten account for approximately 2%. The origin of this receptor is a human donor with chronic lymphocytic leukemia. Sequencing used PBMCs, obtained after 12 months of ibrutinib treatment. The chain links TRBV7-3 to TRBJ2-5; D gene unclear. CDR3 DNA sequence: TGTGCCAGCAGCCCAAATGGGCGGAGCCAAGAGACCCAGTACTTC. As protein: CASSPNGRSQETQYF.